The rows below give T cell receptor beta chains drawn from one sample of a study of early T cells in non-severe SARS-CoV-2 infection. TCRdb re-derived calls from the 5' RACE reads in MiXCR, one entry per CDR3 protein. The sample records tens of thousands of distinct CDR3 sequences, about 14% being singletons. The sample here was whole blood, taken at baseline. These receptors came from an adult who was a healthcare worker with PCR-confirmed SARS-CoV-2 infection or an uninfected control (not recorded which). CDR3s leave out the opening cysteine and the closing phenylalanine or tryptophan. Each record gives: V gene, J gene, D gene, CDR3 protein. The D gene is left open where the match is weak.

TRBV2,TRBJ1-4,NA,ASSEAPWDDEKLF
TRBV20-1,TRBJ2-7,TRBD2,SATIWERGSYEQY
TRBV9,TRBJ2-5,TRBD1,ASSNTPDREVRETQY
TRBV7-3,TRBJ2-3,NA,ASSLTGGGGTTDTQY
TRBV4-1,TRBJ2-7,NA,ASSQDYLARSFYEQY
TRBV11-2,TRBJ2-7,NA,ASASGFSSYEQY
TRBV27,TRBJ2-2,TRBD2,ASSTLTSGAVRELF
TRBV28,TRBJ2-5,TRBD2,ASSRWTSGREEQETQY
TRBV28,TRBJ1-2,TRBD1,ASSLNPGTDYGYT
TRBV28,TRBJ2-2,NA,ACHQGIGELF
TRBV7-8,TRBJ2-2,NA,ASSLLVGRGGELF
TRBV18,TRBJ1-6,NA,ASSPGGSRNSPLH
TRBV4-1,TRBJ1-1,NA,ASSQDDKEAF
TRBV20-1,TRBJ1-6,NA,SASKDYNSPLH
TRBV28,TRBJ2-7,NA,ASSSSSYEQY
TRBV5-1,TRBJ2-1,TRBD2,ASSLALADEQF
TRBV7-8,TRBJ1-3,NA,ASSQGRLSGNTIY
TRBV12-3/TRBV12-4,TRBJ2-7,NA,ASSLTDLWEQY
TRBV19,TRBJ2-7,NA,ASSRIRTDYEQY
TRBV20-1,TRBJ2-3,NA,SAREGGRGTQY
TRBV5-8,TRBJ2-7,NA,ASRLRDPSYEQY
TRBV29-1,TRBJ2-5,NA,SVEPRGRQETQY
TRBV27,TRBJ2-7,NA,ASSGTASSYEQY
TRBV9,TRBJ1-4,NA,ASSGRDRSELF
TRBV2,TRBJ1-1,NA,ASSEEGSTEAF
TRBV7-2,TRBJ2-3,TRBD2,ASSLGLAGAGPGDTQY
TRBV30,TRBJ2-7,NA,AWVQGGPPYEQY
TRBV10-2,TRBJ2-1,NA,ASSEHIGLAIYNEQF
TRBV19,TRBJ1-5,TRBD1,ASSIGQGAGQPQH
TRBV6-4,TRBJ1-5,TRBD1,ASGDRGRRGNQPQH
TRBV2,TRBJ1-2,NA,ASRPEARGRGYT
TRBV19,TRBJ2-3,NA,ASNRLDGDTQY
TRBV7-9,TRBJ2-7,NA,ASSPDGGIYEQY
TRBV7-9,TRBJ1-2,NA,ASSLEGGDSERYT
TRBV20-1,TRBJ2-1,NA,SARDVHGGAYNEQF
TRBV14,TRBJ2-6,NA,ASSQAGVVISGANVLT
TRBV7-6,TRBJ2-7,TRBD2,ASNPTSGAYEQY
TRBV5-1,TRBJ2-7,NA,ASSLGGAYYEQY
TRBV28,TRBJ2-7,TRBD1,ASSFRGRDEQY
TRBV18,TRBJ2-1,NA,ASSPSADEQF
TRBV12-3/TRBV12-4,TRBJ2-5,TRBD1,ASSPGTGDTQY